One sample yielded the 19 T cell receptor beta chains listed below, sequenced in a study of T cells expressing NK-cell markers. After re-calling the 5' RACE reads, TCRdb lists one entry per CDR3 protein, DNA absent. This sample's table has over 150,000 distinct CDR3 sequences. Material for sequencing was blood T cells: a sorted CD56 or NKG2C T cell subset, CD4+ or CD8+ T cells, or bulk PBMC T cells (not recorded which). The origin of the receptors is a woman in her forties or fifties in good health.

The rearrangement joins TRBV2 to TRBJ1-1; TCRdb proposes TRBD1, but this gene call is untestable without DNA. The CDR3 length is 14 residues. Germline CDR1 SNHLY, CDR2 FYNNEI. The CDR3 spells CASSAMTGGWEAFF.

The CDR3: CASSGITYNEQFF. The V and J genes are TRBV18 and TRBJ2-1. The germline gives CDR1 KGHSH, CDR2 LQKENI. The CDR3 extends over 13 amino acids.

J is TRBJ2-2 and V is TRBV7-9; TCRdb returns TRBD2, unconfirmable since there is no DNA. Germline V gene sequence: CDR1 SEHNR, CDR2 FQNEAQ (reference sequence). CDR3 size: 13 residues. The CDR3 sequence is CASTPSSGGELFF.

CDR3 sequence: CASLGAIGQFF. This chain links TRBV12-3 or TRBV12-4 with TRBJ2-1. The CDR3 consists of 11 residues.

The chain combines TRBV25-1 with TRBJ1-1. Looked up from germline, CDR1 is MGHDK and CDR2 is SYGVNS. The CDR3 is 11 amino acids. CDR3 residues: CASSEDTEAFF.

The chain is built from TRBV7-9 and TRBJ2-1; TCRdb names TRBD2, which stays unverified in the absence of DNA. Germline V gene sequence: CDR1 SEHNR, CDR2 FQNEAQ (reference sequence). This CDR3 region has 17 residues. CDR3 protein: CASSPRTSGVTYNEQFF.

The CDR3 sequence is CASSQDRTTTEQFF. This chain links TRBV3-1 with TRBJ2-1. CDR3 length equals 14 residues. Germline CDR1 and CDR2: LGHDT and YNNKEL (reference sequence).

The V gene is TRBV25-1, the J gene TRBJ2-2. The CDR3 covers 14 residues. Germline V gene sequence: CDR1 MGHDK, CDR2 SYGVNS. This chain's CDR3 is CASRKDVNTGELFF.

The gene calls are TRBV14 and TRBJ2-1; lacking DNA, the TRBD2 call made by TCRdb goes unchecked. The CDR3 loop spans 15 amino acids. Germline values: CDR1 SGHDN, CDR2 FVKESK. Here the CDR3 reads CASSQRTSGNNEQFF.

The gene calls are TRBV7-9 and TRBJ2-2; TCRdb picks TRBD1, but there is no DNA to check that call. The CDR3 runs 15 residues. Germline CDR1 SEHNR, CDR2 FQNEAQ (reference sequence). The CDR3 here is CASNPSGAPSGELFF. The whole variable domain, filled in from reference TRBV7-9 and TRBJ2-2, reads DTGVSQNPRHKITKRGQNVTFRCDPISEHNRLYWYRQTLGQGPEFLTYFQNEAQLEKSRLLSDRFSAERPKGSFSTLEIQRTEQGDSAMYLCASNPSGAPSGELFFGEGSRLTVL.

Here the CDR3 reads CASSPRQNGADTQYF. V gene TRBV4-1 combines with J gene TRBJ2-3; TCRdb indicates TRBD1, and absent DNA this call remains unverified. This CDR3 has 15 amino acids. Germline CDR1 MGHRA, CDR2 YSYEKL.

V is TRBV3-1 and J is TRBJ2-7; checking the TCRdb D call of TRBD2 is not possible without DNA. The CDR3 length is 18 residues. Germline V CDR1 and CDR2: LGHDT, YNNKEL (reference sequence). CDR3 region: CASSPPSGKGFLSYEQYF.

The chain combines TRBV6-5 with TRBJ2-5; the TCRdb D gene call, TRBD1, has no DNA to confirm it. The CDR3 runs 15 residues. Germline assignment: CDR1 MNHEY and CDR2 SVGAGI. The CDR3 region is CASSYWTGGAETQYF.

V and J are TRBV13 and TRBJ2-5; checking the TCRdb D call of TRBD1 is not possible without DNA. The germline V gene encodes CDR1 PRHDT and CDR2 FYEKMQ (reference sequence). There are 16 residues in the CDR3. The CDR3 is CASSTGQGAYTETQYF.

The genes are TRBV12-3 or TRBV12-4 and TRBJ2-2; without DNA, the TCRdb call of TRBD1 cannot be checked. The CDR3 spans 17 residues. CDR3 amino acids: CASSLALRGPRTGELFF.

V and J are TRBV29-1 and TRBJ2-3. The germline V gene encodes CDR1 SQVTM and CDR2 ANQGSEA. The CDR3 contains 13 residues. The CDR3 here is CSVGLDSTDTQYF.

The chain couples TRBV27 to TRBJ2-1; the TCRdb call, TRBD2, lacks DNA for checking. CDR3 length: 15 residues. From germline, CDR1 is MNHEY and CDR2 SMNVEV (reference sequence). CDR3 in amino acids: CASSPGLAEEHEQFF.

The CDR3 sequence: CASSFVSSDTQYF. The chain recombines TRBV19 with TRBJ2-3. The V gene's germline CDR1 is LNHDA and CDR2 SQIVND (reference sequence). CDR3 length: 13 residues.

This chain joins TRBV7-9 and TRBJ2-3; TCRdb selects TRBD1, and the lack of DNA leaves this call unchecked. This CDR3 contains 16 residues. The germline V gene has CDR1 SEHNR and CDR2 FQNEAQ (reference sequence). CDR3 protein: CASSPPEGESTDTQYF.